This T cell receptor beta chain is drawn from a study of regulatory T cells in long-lasting Graves disease. The germline V and J ends were trimmed by 1 base and 0 bases, with 13 bases remaining between them. CDR1 and CDR2 (germline): SGHRS, YFSETQ. The CDR3 has 16 residues. Study-wide points: With 2,500 to 3,000 shared public clonotypes, persistent patients exceeded new patients, who shared 966. Persistent Graves' patients showed less TCR diversity than newly diagnosed patients showed.

The time point denotes: persistent/refractory GD, antithyroid drugs over 5 years with positive TRAb. Researchers made the TCR library from RNA that was extracted from PBMCs. Diagnosing Graves' disease relied on the American Thyroid Association guidelines. Sequencing libraries for TCR beta were prepared with iRepertoire HTBI primers and Arm-PCR of CDR3 regions. TCRdb reprocessed the multiplex PCR reads with MiXCR, giving one entry per CDR3 protein. The sample shows hundreds of thousands of distinct CDR3 sequences, about 30% of them seen only once. With respect to this clonotype: Antigen: not known.

The TCR originated in a female donor with Graves disease. The V and J genes are TRBV5-1 and TRBJ1-1, with TRBD1 as a possible D gene (6 bases). The sequencing here drew on peripheral blood mononuclear cells (PBMCs), taken when the disease was refractory, from a patient treated with antithyroid drugs. CDR3 in DNA: TGCGCCAGCAGCTTGTCGGGACACAGGTTGAACACTGAAGCTTTCTTT. Protein product: CASSLSGHRLNTEAFF.